The next 27 T cell receptor beta chains were all read from a single sample in a study of T-cell reconstitution after alpha-beta-depleted transplantation in children. The TCRbeta library was prepared with unique molecular identifiers. Each CDR3 protein gets one entry after TCRdb re-called the PCR reads with MiXCR. The sample includes just over 950,000 distinct CDR3 sequences, about 29% seen only once; the top ten take over 25%. The source material was PBMCs, mostly from graft donor cells, sampled 360 days after TCRalphabeta/CD19-depleted stem cell transplant. The receptors derive from a boy in the first two years of life who had a stem cell transplant for SCID, so the T cells may come from the graft donor.

The genes are TRBV6-5 and TRBJ1-3; the match to TRBD1 covers 7 bases. This CDR3 has 19 amino acids. V was pared by 2 bases and J by 4 bases, with 17 bases of the junction left unmatched. The germline V gene has CDR1 MNHEY and CDR2 SVGAGI. The CDR3 loop reads CASSYRTPSYRGRGNTIYF. As DNA, the CDR3 is TGTGCCAGCAGTTACCGTACACCTTCATACAGGGGAAGAGGAAACACCATATATTTT.

The CDR3 here is CASSVGSVNQPQHF. DNA for the CDR3: TGTGCCAGCAGCGTAGGGTCAGTCAATCAGCCCCAGCATTTT. This sequence joins TRBV9 and TRBJ1-5; D gene ambiguous. Germline assignment: CDR1 SGDLS and CDR2 YYNGEE. The V end was cut by 0 bases, the J end by 3 bases, with 7 bases between. CDR3 length equals 14 residues.

This clonotype was detected a few times. V and J are TRBV10-3 and TRBJ2-3; a possible D gene is TRBD2 (6 bases). The CDR3 extends over 13 amino acids. CDR1 is ENHRY, CDR2 SYGVKD, per germline. V lost 6 bases to trimming and J lost 5 bases, with 12 bases between them. The CDR3 bases are TGTGCCATCAGATTTCCCGGGGGAGATACGCAGTATTTT. Its translation is CAIRFPGGDTQYF.

This rearrangement joins TRBV10-3 to TRBJ1-4; 10 nucleotides agree with TRBD1. V lost 2 bases and J lost 3; bases outside the gene matches: 3. This CDR3 is built from 16 residues. CDR1 is ENHRY and CDR2 is SYGVKD in the germline V gene. The CDR3 is CAISEDRGQANEKLFF. The DNA of the CDR3 is TGTGCCATCAGTGAGGACAGGGGGCAGGCTAATGAAAAACTGTTTTTT.

The V call is TRBV12-3 or TRBV12-4, the J call TRBJ1-4; tentative D call: TRBD1 (5 bases). The CDR3 runs to 15 residues. Trimming left V 6 bases short and J 11 bases short, with 22 bases between. The DNA of the CDR3 is TGTGCCAGCAGCCCCGACAGCCAACTAATGAGGAAACTGTTTTTT. Its translation is CASSPDSQLMRKLFF.

This clonotype was detected many times. The CDR3 here is CASSLGLAGATDTQYF. As DNA, the CDR3 is TGTGCCAGCAGCTTGGGACTAGCGGGGGCCACAGATACGCAGTATTTT. The V and J genes are TRBV9 and TRBJ2-3; TRBD2 matches 14 bases. Germline loops: CDR1 SGDLS, CDR2 YYNGEE. The CDR3 extends over 16 amino acids. With 4 bases clipped from V and 2 bases from J, the junction kept 3 bases outside the gene matches. The full variable domain, in which reference TRBV9 and TRBJ2-3 provide the parts outside the CDR3, is DSGVTQTPKHLITATGQRVTLRCSPRSGDLSVYWYQQSLDQGLQFLIQYYNGEERAKGNILERFSAQQFPDLHSELNLSSLELGDSALYFCASSLGLAGATDTQYFGPGTRLTVL.

This clonotype has more than one count but fewer than ten. The chain links TRBV6-5 to TRBJ2-2; 9 nucleotides match TRBD2. Losses at the gene ends were 0 bases for V and 6 bases for J; bases not matched to a gene: 2. Germline lookup yields CDR1 MNHEY and CDR2 SVGAGI. CDR3 size: 15 residues. The CDR3 bases are TGTGCCAGCAGTTACTCGGGGACTAGCTCCGGGGAGCTGTTTTTT. Translation: CASSYSGTSSGELFF.

This clonotype was detected a few times. This chain connects TRBV27 to TRBJ2-1; a possible D gene is TRBD2 (5 bases). The ends were cut back, 2 bases at V and 5 bases at J, with 13 bases in the middle. Germline CDR1 is MNHEY and CDR2 is SMNVEV (reference sequence). CDR3 size: 15 residues. CDR3 DNA sequence: TGTGCCAGCAGTTTAGGTGCGGGTAATGACAATGAGCAGTTCTTC. Protein product: CASSLGAGNDNEQFF.

The rearrangement links TRBV28 to TRBJ2-1, with TRBD2 identical over 11 bases. CDR3 length: 15 amino acids. V dropped 6 bases and J dropped 10; count of bases not matched to a gene: 11. Germline V lookup: CDR1 MDHEN, CDR2 SYDVKM. DNA of the CDR3: TGTGCCAGCAGCCACTCCCTAGCGGGGGGCCCCGAGCAGTTCTTC. It translates to CASSHSLAGGPEQFF.

The sample holds a few counts of this clonotype. CDR3 DNA: TGTGCCAGCAGCTCCGGGTGGGCGGGCGAGCAGTACTTC. Protein sequence: CASSSGWAGEQYF. The chain is built from TRBV7-2 and TRBJ2-7; TRBD2 is a possible D gene (5 bases). The CDR3 has 13 residues. V was trimmed by 4 bases and J by 6 bases, leaving 13 bases between them. CDR1 and CDR2 from the germline V gene are SGHTA and FQGNSA.

CDR3 sequence: CSATATSFTDTQYF. CDR3 DNA: TGCAGTGCTACAGCGACGAGCTTCACAGATACGCAGTATTTT. The chain uses TRBV20-1 and TRBJ2-3, with no clear D. Trimming removed 4 bases at V and 2 bases at J, with 13 bases between. CDR3 length equals 14 residues. CDR1 is DFQATT, CDR2 SNEGSKA, per germline (reference sequence).

The chain joins TRBV28 to TRBJ2-7; perhaps TRBD1 as D (6 bases). Germline CDR1 is MDHEN and CDR2 is SYDVKM. V lost 4 bases, J lost 5 bases, and 18 bases lay in between. CDR3 length: 15 residues. CDR3 sequence: CASSSQSQGIHEQYF. CDR3 bases: TGTGCCAGCAGTTCACAGTCTCAGGGGATCCACGAGCAGTACTTC.

The chain links TRBV19 to TRBJ2-3; D ambiguous. The CDR3 covers 13 residues. The germline CDR1 and CDR2 sequences are LNHDA and SQIVND (reference sequence). Trimming pared 3 bases from V and 4 bases from J, leaving 8 bases between. The CDR3 loop reads CASSMASPDTQYF. The CDR3 bases are TGTGCCAGTAGTATGGCTAGTCCAGATACGCAGTATTTT.

The rearrangement uses TRBV18 and TRBJ1-6; D remains ambiguous. Germline V gene data show CDR1 as KGHSH and CDR2 as LQKENI. CDR3 length: 15 residues. V lost 2 bases to trimming and J lost 13 bases, with 18 bases between them. The CDR3 region is CASSPVGVWGSPLHF. The CDR3 bases are TGTGCCAGCTCACCAGTCGGAGTGTGGGGTTCGCCCCTCCACTTT.

V usage is TRBV2 and J usage is TRBJ2-2; possible D gene TRBD2, 6 bases. V lost 3 bases and J lost 7, with 18 bases in between. CDR1 and CDR2 (germline): SNHLY, FYNNEI. The CDR3 consists of 16 residues. This CDR3 reads CASSDGAQGGYGELFF. The CDR3 bases are TGTGCCAGCAGTGATGGGGCCCAAGGAGGGTACGGGGAGCTGTTTTTT.

This clonotype came up many times. The rearrangement uses TRBV28 and TRBJ1-2, with TRBD1 matching over 7 bases. Germline-derived CDR1 and CDR2 are MDHEN and SYDVKM. The CDR3 has 15 amino acids. V was clipped by 5 bases and J by 5 bases; unmatched bases: 11. In DNA, the CDR3 is TGTGCCAGCAGTAGCCAGGACAGGCCCAGTTATGGCTACACCTTC. Its translation: CASSSQDRPSYGYTF.

CDR3 loop: CASSQVASGSSYNEQFF. The CDR3, as DNA: TGCGCCAGCAGCCAAGTAGCTAGCGGGAGCTCCTACAATGAGCAGTTCTTC. The V and J genes are TRBV4-1 and TRBJ2-1, with TRBD2 matching 10 bases. CDR3 length: 17 amino acids. The germline gives CDR1 MGHRA, CDR2 YSYEKL. The J segment lost 0 bases and the V segment lost 1 base, leaving 3 bases of the junction unmatched.

The J gene is TRBJ2-5, the V gene TRBV7-2; D might be TRBD2 (6 bases). CDR3 length equals 15 residues. V was clipped by 7 bases and J by 5 bases, with 20 bases between them. Germline loops: CDR1 SGHTA, CDR2 FQGNSA. The CDR3 DNA reads as TGTGCCAGCATCCAGGGCGGGGCGCCTCGGGAGACCCAGTACTTC. It encodes CASIQGGAPRETQYF.

This clonotype was seen ten or more times. This chain connects TRBV28 to TRBJ2-7; TRBD1 matches 9 bases. Losses at the gene ends were 5 bases for V and 7 bases for J; bases not matched to a gene: 6. The germline gives CDR1 MDHEN, CDR2 SYDVKM. The CDR3 extends over 13 amino acids. This CDR3 is CASSPWTGEEQYF. DNA for the CDR3: TGTGCCAGCAGTCCTTGGACAGGGGAAGAGCAGTACTTC.

This clonotype was seen only a few times. The chain joins TRBV2 to TRBJ2-7; 11 bases align to TRBD2. In germline, CDR1 is SNHLY, CDR2 FYNNEI. The CDR3 contains 14 residues. V gave up 6 bases and J gave up 0 bases; unmatched junction bases: 1. CDR3 region: CASRGTSGSYEQYF. The CDR3 DNA is TGTGCCAGCAGGGGGACTAGCGGCTCCTACGAGCAGTACTTC.

This chain joins TRBV2 and TRBJ2-3; D not certain. The V gene lost 6 bases and the J gene lost 4 bases, with 17 bases spanning the gap. Looked up from germline, CDR1 is SNHLY and CDR2 is FYNNEI. The CDR3 runs 15 residues. As DNA, the CDR3 is TGTGCCAGCAGCGGGCCAGGCCAAGGGCCAGATACGCAGTATTTT. It is translated as CASSGPGQGPDTQYF.

There are a few counts of this clonotype. V and J are TRBV28 and TRBJ2-7; TRBD1 matches 7 bases. Trimming took 3 bases from V and 1 from J; bases not matched to a gene: 12. The CDR3 is 17 residues long. Germline CDR1 MDHEN, CDR2 SYDVKM. The CDR3 nucleotides are TGTGCCAGCAGTTTCGTATGGAGGACAGGTGATTCCTACGAGCAGTACTTC. Translated: CASSFVWRTGDSYEQYF.

CDR3 nucleotides: TGTGCCAGCAGCGAAGACAGGGCTGGTATGAACACTGAAGCTTTCTTT. Protein product: CASSEDRAGMNTEAFF. V gene TRBV7-2 combines with J gene TRBJ1-1; 7 bases fit TRBD1. Germline V lookup: CDR1 SGHTA, CDR2 FQGNSA. V lost 5 bases to trimming and J lost 0 bases; unmatched junction nucleotides: 9. The CDR3 extends over 16 amino acids.

V is TRBV12-3 or TRBV12-4 and J is TRBJ2-1; the match to TRBD1 covers 7 bases. The CDR3 covers 14 residues. Germline trimming cut 5 bases from V and 7 bases from J; bases unmatched to any gene: 8. The CDR3 region has the DNA TGTGCCAGCAGTCCCATAGACAGGGTAAATGAGCAGTTCTTC. Protein sequence: CASSPIDRVNEQFF.

The J gene is TRBJ1-3, the V gene TRBV5-1; TRBD1 matches 7 bases. Germline trimming cut 5 bases from V and 4 bases from J; bases unmatched to any gene: 6. The CDR3 runs to 14 residues. Per the germline V gene, CDR1 is SGHRS and CDR2 is YFSETQ. The CDR3 bases are TGCGCCAGCAGGCCGACAGGGTACGGAAACACCATATATTTT. This encodes CASRPTGYGNTIYF.

The chain uses TRBV6-1 and TRBJ2-2, with a possible D match to TRBD2 (6 bases). This CDR3 is built from 14 residues. V lost 6 bases, J lost 5 bases, and 13 bases lay in between. Germline V lookup: CDR1 MNHNS, CDR2 SASEGT. DNA for the CDR3: TGTGCCAGCAGCGGACGGAGGGAAACCGGGGAGCTGTTTTTT. This translates into CASSGRRETGELFF.

This clonotype has more than one count but fewer than ten. The chain carries TRBV20-1 and TRBJ2-7; perhaps TRBD1 as D (6 bases). CDR1 is DFQATT, CDR2 SNEGSKA, per germline (reference sequence). V dropped 1 base and J dropped 3 bases, with 13 bases sitting between them. The CDR3 runs to 14 residues. In DNA form, the CDR3 reads TGCAGTGCTAGAGGAGGCAGGGGAATCTACGAGCAGTACTTC. Translating it yields CSARGGRGIYEQYF.